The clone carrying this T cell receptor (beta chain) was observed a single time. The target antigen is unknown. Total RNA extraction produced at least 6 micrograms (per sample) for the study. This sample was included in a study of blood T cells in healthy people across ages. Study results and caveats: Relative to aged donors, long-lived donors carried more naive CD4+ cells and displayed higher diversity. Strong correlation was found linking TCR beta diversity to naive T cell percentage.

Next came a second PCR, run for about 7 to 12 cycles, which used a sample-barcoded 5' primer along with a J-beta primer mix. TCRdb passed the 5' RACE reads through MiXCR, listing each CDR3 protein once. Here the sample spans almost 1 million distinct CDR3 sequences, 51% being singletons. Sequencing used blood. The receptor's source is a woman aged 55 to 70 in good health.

The chain's CDR3 is CAISDLAGVAEQYF. The CDR3 nucleotides read TGTGCCATCAGTGACCTAGCGGGAGTGGCCGAGCAGTACTTC. The chain uses TRBV10-3 and TRBJ2-7, with 10 bases aligning to TRBD2. Germline V lookup: CDR1 ENHRY, CDR2 SYGVKD. The CDR3 covers 14 residues. V lost 3 bases, J lost 6 bases, and 5 bases stayed unmatched.